Each of the 26 T cell receptor beta chains below was sequenced from the same sample in a study of T cell repertoires in cytomegalovirus infection. TCRdb redid the calling of the reads with MiXCR, one entry per CDR3 protein. The table has a few hundred thousand distinct CDR3 sequences, 12% to 15% seen once. What was sequenced was PBMCs. All receptors derive from a human donor in good health (CMV status not recorded). Some clones in this sample may be carry-over from other donors' samples.

The CDR3 sequence is CASSARTGVTGELFF. CDR3 coding DNA: TGTGCCAGCAGCGCCCGGACGGGGGTTACCGGGGAGCTGTTTTTT. V usage is TRBV7-3 and J usage is TRBJ2-2, with D perhaps matching TRBD2 (6 bases). Germline values: CDR1 SGHTA, CDR2 FQGTGA. Trimming took off 5 bases at V and 5 bases at J, with 15 bases between the two ends. The CDR3 length is 15 residues.

The rearrangement joins TRBV20-1 to TRBJ1-2, with D tentatively TRBD1 (6 bases). Germline V gene data show CDR1 as DFQATT and CDR2 as SNEGSKA (reference sequence). This CDR3 has 13 residues. The V end was cut by 5 bases, the J end by 12 bases, with 22 bases between. The CDR3 DNA follows: TGCAGTGCTGACCAGGGCGGGGTTGGGGGCCACACCTTC. Translating it yields CSADQGGVGGHTF.

This clonotype showed up just a few times. The V and J genes are TRBV19 and TRBJ2-1, with 9 bases matching TRBD1. Germline V gene data show CDR1 as LNHDA and CDR2 as SQIVND (reference sequence). The CDR3 has 12 residues. V was clipped by 5 bases and J by 10 bases; unmatched bases: 3. In DNA, the CDR3 is TGTGCCAGTAGTGACAGGGGGGACGAGCAGTTCTTC. As protein: CASSDRGDEQFF. The full variable domain, with the rest looked up from reference TRBV19 and TRBJ2-1, is DGGITQSPKYLFRKEGQNVTLSCEQNLNHDAMYWYRQDPGQGLRLIYYSQIVNDFQKGDIAEGYSVSREKKESFPLTVTSAQKNPTAFYLCASSDRGDEQFFGPGTRLTVL.

This clonotype turned up a few times. This chain joins TRBV6-2 or TRBV6-3 and TRBJ1-2, with unresolved D. V lost 7 bases to trimming and J lost 4 bases, with 19 bases between them. The CDR3 has 15 amino acids. Germline CDR1 reads MNHEY; CDR2 reads SVGEGT. In DNA, the CDR3 is TGTGCCAGCATCCCTAGAGGCCGGGTCGCCTATGGCTACACCTTC. It encodes CASIPRGRVAYGYTF.

This clonotype was recorded many times. The J gene is TRBJ1-3, the V gene TRBV28; the match to TRBD1 covers 12 bases. The CDR3 covers 18 residues. CDR1 is MDHEN and CDR2 is SYDVKM in the germline V gene. Trimming removed 10 bases from V and 4 bases from J; junction bases left unmatched: 17. CDR3 protein: CATTRDRGRIAGGNTIYF. In nucleotides, the CDR3 is TGTGCCACCACCCGGGACAGGGGGCGCATAGCGGGGGGAAACACCATATATTTT.

In its sample, this clonotype was seen many times. The chain is built from TRBV6-2 or TRBV6-3 and TRBJ1-5; D is perhaps TRBD1 (6 bases). CDR3 length: 14 amino acids. Trimming took off 3 bases at V and 6 bases at J, with 12 bases between the two ends. Germline V CDR1 and CDR2: MNHEY, SVGEGT. CDR3 nucleotide sequence: TGTGCCAGCAGTTATATACAGGGAAGTCAGCCCCAGCATTTT. Amino acid sequence: CASSYIQGSQPQHF.

This clonotype was counted a few times. CDR3 amino acids: CARGTGTTEAFF. The CDR3 DNA reads TGTGCCAGGGGGACAGGCACTACTGAAGCTTTCTTT. The chain joins TRBV2 to TRBJ1-1, with TRBD1 matching over 8 bases. V lost 9 bases, J lost 5 bases, and 5 bases stayed unmatched. Germline lookup yields CDR1 SNHLY and CDR2 FYNNEI. The CDR3 consists of 12 residues.

The V gene is TRBV18, the J gene TRBJ1-1; possible D gene TRBD1, 6 bases. The CDR3 consists of 14 residues. Deletions cut 3 bases from V and 8 bases from J, with 16 bases between. Germline V CDR1 and CDR2: KGHSH, LQKENI. The chain's CDR3 is CASSPINSGAEAFF. DNA for the CDR3: TGTGCCAGCTCACCTATTAATTCGGGGGCAGAAGCTTTCTTT.

The chain has TRBV5-4 and TRBJ2-3, with TRBD1 as a possible D gene (6 bases). This CDR3 has 17 amino acids. Germline lookup yields CDR1 SGHNT and CDR2 YYREEE (reference sequence). V lost 2 bases and J lost 2, with 18 bases in between. CDR3 in amino acids: CASSLPHGTTDTDTQYF. Written as DNA, the CDR3 is TGTGCCAGCAGCTTACCACACGGGACAACTGACACAGATACGCAGTATTTT.

This clonotype was counted many times. The chain carries TRBV14 and TRBJ2-5; a weak D match, TRBD2 (6 bases). Germline V gene data show CDR1 as SGHDN and CDR2 as FVKESK. This CDR3 region has 13 residues. V lost 1 base to trimming and J lost 6 bases, with 9 bases between them. CDR3 bases: TGTGCCAGCAGCCAAGGGGGACTTCAGACCCAGTACTTC. Protein sequence: CASSQGGLQTQYF.

Ten or more counts support this clonotype. This chain links TRBV7-8 with TRBJ2-7; a weak D match, TRBD1 (6 bases). Per germline, CDR1 SGHVS and CDR2 FQNEAQ. The CDR3 consists of 14 residues. Trimming took 5 bases from V and 6 from J, leaving 17 bases between them. CDR3 DNA: TGTGCCAGCAGCCAGGGACATCGAAACTTCGAGCAGTACTTC. Translation gives CASSQGHRNFEQYF.

The rearrangement joins TRBV5-1 to TRBJ2-1; 13 nucleotides line up with TRBD2. CDR3 length: 15 residues. With 6 bases clipped from V and 9 bases from J, the junction kept 9 bases outside the gene matches. Germline V gene lookup returns CDR1 SGHRS and CDR2 YFSETQ. The CDR3 region is CASIRLAGGPGEQFF. Written as DNA, the CDR3 is TGCGCCAGCATCCGACTAGCGGGAGGCCCCGGTGAGCAGTTCTTC.

This clonotype was observed at least ten times. The chain recombines TRBV20-1 with TRBJ2-3; D might be TRBD1 or TRBD2, each matching 5 bases. Germline V lookup: CDR1 DFQATT, CDR2 SNEGSKA (reference sequence). The CDR3 is 14 residues long. CDR3 nucleotide sequence: TGCATCCCGCAGAGGGGAGTGACGACAGATACGCAGTATTTT. It is translated as CIPQRGVTTDTQYF.

This clonotype appeared many times. The rearrangement links TRBV11-2 to TRBJ2-2; TRBD1 matches 7 bases. CDR3 size: 18 residues. The V gene end was trimmed by 3 bases and the J gene end by 0 bases; junction bases not matched to a gene: 10. The germline V gene encodes CDR1 SGHAT and CDR2 FQNNGV. The CDR3 DNA reads as TGTGCCAGCAGCTTTGGGTCCAGACAGGGCACGAACACCGGGGAGCTGTTTTTT. This codes for CASSFGSRQGTNTGELFF.

This clonotype was seen ten or more times. This chain links TRBV20-1 with TRBJ1-1; 7 positions match TRBD1. The J segment lost 3 bases and the V segment lost 0 bases, leaving 10 bases of the junction unmatched. The CDR3 covers 16 residues. Germline CDR1 and CDR2: DFQATT and SNEGSKA (reference sequence). The CDR3 DNA reads TGCAGTGCTAGAGATCCTTCCGGGACAGCTTACACTGAAGCTTTCTTT. Its translation: CSARDPSGTAYTEAFF.

V usage is TRBV6-4 and J usage is TRBJ1-1; no definite D call. Germline loops: CDR1 MRHNA, CDR2 SNTAGT. The CDR3 spans 14 residues. Trimming removed 3 bases from V and 3 bases from J, with 11 bases in between. The chain's CDR3 is CASSEQPWDTEAFF. The CDR3 coding sequence is TGTGCCAGCAGTGAACAACCCTGGGACACTGAAGCTTTCTTT.

The chain employs TRBV28 and TRBJ2-7; TRBD1 or TRBD2 may be the D gene (5 bases each). The CDR3 loop spans 12 amino acids. Germline V gives CDR1 MDHEN, CDR2 SYDVKM. V lost 4 bases to trimming and J lost 7 bases, with 11 bases between them. The chain's CDR3 is CASSSWGGEQYF. As DNA, the CDR3 is TGTGCCAGCAGTTCTTGGGGCGGGGAGCAGTACTTC.

This clonotype was seen a handful of times. The chain carries TRBV12-5 and TRBJ1-6; D is undetermined. V was pared by 3 bases and J by 8 bases, with 5 bases between. The CDR3 loop spans 12 amino acids. Germline V lookup: CDR1 LGHNT, CDR2 FRNRAP. CDR3 sequence reads: CASGFWDSPLHF. CDR3 coding DNA: TGTGCTAGTGGTTTCTGGGATTCACCCCTCCACTTT.

The J gene is TRBJ2-2, the V gene TRBV29-1, with TRBD1 identical over 8 bases. Germline CDR1 is SQVTM and CDR2 is ANQGSEA. Unmatched junction bases numbered 4, after V lost 4 bases and J lost 0 bases. The CDR3 loop spans 15 amino acids. The CDR3: CSVAQQGANTGELFF. CDR3 nucleotide sequence: TGCAGCGTTGCCCAACAGGGGGCGAACACCGGGGAGCTGTTTTTT.

The chain has TRBV29-1 and TRBJ2-7; 13 bases line up with TRBD2. The ends lost 3 bases at V and 10 bases at J; junction bases unmatched: 6. This CDR3 contains 13 residues. From germline, CDR1 is SQVTM and CDR2 ANQGSEA. CDR3 nucleotides: TGCAGCGTTGACGGGACTAGCGGGAAAAGTCAGTACTTC. It yields the protein CSVDGTSGKSQYF.

This clonotype has ten or more counts. The chain recombines TRBV7-8 with TRBJ2-1, with 9 bases lining up with TRBD2. CDR1 is SGHVS, CDR2 FQNEAQ, per germline. The ends lost 7 bases at V and 0 bases at J; junction bases unmatched: 4. The CDR3 is 15 residues long. CDR3 sequence: CASTGTSSSYNEQFF. The DNA for the CDR3 is TGTGCCAGCACCGGGACTAGCAGCTCCTACAATGAGCAGTTCTTC.

In this sample, this clonotype turned up many times. The chain is built from TRBV7-8 and TRBJ2-1, with TRBD1 as a possible D gene (6 bases). CDR1 SGHVS and CDR2 FQNEAQ come from the germline V gene. With 7 bases removed from V and 0 bases from J, the gap between germline ends came to 19 bases. This CDR3 has 17 residues. The CDR3 sequence: CASNQLQGSSSYNEQFF. In DNA form, the CDR3 reads TGTGCCAGCAACCAGCTTCAGGGGTCAAGCTCCTACAATGAGCAGTTCTTC. The full variable domain, with the rest looked up from reference TRBV7-8 and TRBJ2-1, is GAGVSQSPRYKVAKRGQDVALRCDPISGHVSLFWYQQALGQGPEFLTYFQNEAQLDKSGLPSDRFFAERPEGSVSTLKIQRTQQEDSAVYLCASNQLQGSSSYNEQFFGPGTRLTVL.

The sample holds many counts of this clonotype. The gene calls are TRBV5-6 and TRBJ2-1, with 7 bases matching TRBD1. This CDR3 has 17 residues. Per germline, CDR1 SGHDT and CDR2 YYEEEE. V lost 1 base, J lost 6 bases, and 13 bases stayed unmatched. The CDR3 sequence is CASSLRRGGQYRNEQFF. DNA for the CDR3: TGTGCCAGCAGCTTGAGGCGAGGGGGCCAGTATCGCAATGAGCAGTTCTTC. The variable domain in full, with the rest retrieved from reference TRBV5-6 and TRBJ2-1, is DAGVTQSPTHLIKTRGQQVTLRCSPKSGHDTVSWYQQALGQGPQFIFQYYEEEERQRGNFPDRFSGHQFPNYSSELNVNALLLGDSALYLCASSLRRGGQYRNEQFFGPGTRLTVL.

This rearrangement joins TRBV5-6 to TRBJ2-5; TRBD2 matches at 10 bases. The V segment lost 2 bases and the J segment 5 bases; nucleotides outside the gene matches: 6. CDR3 length equals 15 residues. The germline V gene has CDR1 SGHDT and CDR2 YYEEEE. The CDR3 reads CASSFSGRSRETQYF. In nucleotides, the CDR3 is TGTGCCAGCAGCTTTAGCGGGAGGTCGAGGGAGACCCAGTACTTC.

This clonotype was recorded a few times. The chain has TRBV6-2 or TRBV6-3 and TRBJ1-5; 9 nucleotides line up with TRBD1. CDR3 length: 17 residues. CDR1 is MNHEY and CDR2 is SVGEGT in the germline V gene. V shed 3 bases, J shed 6 bases, and the junction held 12 bases outside the gene matches. CDR3 in amino acids: CASSYSGGTGIGQPQHF. The CDR3 DNA is TGTGCCAGCAGTTATTCCGGCGGGACAGGGATCGGTCAGCCCCAGCATTTT.

This clonotype occurred a few times. The chain employs TRBV14 and TRBJ2-5; D remains ambiguous. Looked up from germline, CDR1 is SGHDN and CDR2 is FVKESK. The V and J ends lost 1 base and 6 bases respectively, with 9 bases between them. This CDR3 has 13 residues. The DNA for the CDR3 is TGTGCCAGCAGCCAAGGAAACCAGCAGACCCAGTACTTC. This gives the protein CASSQGNQQTQYF.